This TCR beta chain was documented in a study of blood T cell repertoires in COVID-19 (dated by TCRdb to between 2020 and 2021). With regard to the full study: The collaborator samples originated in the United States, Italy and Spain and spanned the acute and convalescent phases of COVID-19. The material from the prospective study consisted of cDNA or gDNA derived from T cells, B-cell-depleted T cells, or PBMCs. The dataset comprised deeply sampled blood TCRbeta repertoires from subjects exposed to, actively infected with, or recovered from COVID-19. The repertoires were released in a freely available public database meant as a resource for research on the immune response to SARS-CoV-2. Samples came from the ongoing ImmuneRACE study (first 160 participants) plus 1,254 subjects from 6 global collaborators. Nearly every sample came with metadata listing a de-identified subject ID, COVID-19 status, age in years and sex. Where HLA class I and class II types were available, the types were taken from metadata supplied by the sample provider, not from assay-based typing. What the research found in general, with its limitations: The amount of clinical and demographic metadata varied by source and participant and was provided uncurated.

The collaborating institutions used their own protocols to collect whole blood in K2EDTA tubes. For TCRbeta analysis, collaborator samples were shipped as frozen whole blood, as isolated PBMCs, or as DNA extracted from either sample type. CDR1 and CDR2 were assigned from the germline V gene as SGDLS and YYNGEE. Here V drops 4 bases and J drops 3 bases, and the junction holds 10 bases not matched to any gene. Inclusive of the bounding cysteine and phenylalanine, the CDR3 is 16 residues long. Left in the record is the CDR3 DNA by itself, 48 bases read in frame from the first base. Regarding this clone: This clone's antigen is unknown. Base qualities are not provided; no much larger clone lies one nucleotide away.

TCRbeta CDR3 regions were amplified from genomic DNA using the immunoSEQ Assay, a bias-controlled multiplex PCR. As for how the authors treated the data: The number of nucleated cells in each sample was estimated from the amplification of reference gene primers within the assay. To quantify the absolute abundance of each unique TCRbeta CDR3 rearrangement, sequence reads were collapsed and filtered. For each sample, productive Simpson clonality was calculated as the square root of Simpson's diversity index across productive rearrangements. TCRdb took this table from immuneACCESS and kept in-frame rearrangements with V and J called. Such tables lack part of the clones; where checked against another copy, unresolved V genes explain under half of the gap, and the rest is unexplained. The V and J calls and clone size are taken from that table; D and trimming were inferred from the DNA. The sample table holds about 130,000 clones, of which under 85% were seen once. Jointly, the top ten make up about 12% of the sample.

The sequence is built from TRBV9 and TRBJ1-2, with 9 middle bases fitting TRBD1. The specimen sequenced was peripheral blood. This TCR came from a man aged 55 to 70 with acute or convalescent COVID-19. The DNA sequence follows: TGTGCCAGCAGCTCAACCGAACAGGGGGCTTACTATGGCTACACCTTC. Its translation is CASSSTEQGAYYGYTF.